These 15 T cell receptor beta chains were sequenced from one sample in a study of spatial heterogeneity in lung cancer (dated by TCRdb to the late 2010s). The label giving this sample's time point can be read as: sample taken at primary tumor resection. Libraries were made using 5' RACE. The sequencer was a NextSeq 500. The raw public reads went through TCRdb reprocessing: fastp at Q25, MiXCR clone calling, in-frame beta chains kept. Rows are unified per CDR3 protein, each entry keeping the most common DNA and genes. This sample lists fewer than 15,000 distinct CDR3 sequences; over 3% were detected once. More than 6.5% of the sample comes from the top ten. The research as a whole found: The tumor nonsynonymous mutation count correlated with the number of expanded intratumoral alpha and beta TCRs.

For these TCRs, the target antigens are not known. The material was lung tumor tissue, obtained at surgery. Every receptor here comes from a male donor with early-stage non-small cell lung cancer.

This clonotype was seen only a few times. The chain uses TRBV7-8 and TRBJ2-3; TRBD2 matches 7 bases. Germline CDR1 is SGHVS and CDR2 is FQNEAQ. This CDR3 region has 15 residues. V dropped 5 bases and J dropped 2; count of bases not matched to a gene: 7. CDR3 sequence (DNA): TGTGCCAGCAGCCCCCGGGGGGTATACACAGATACGCAGTATTTT. Encoded protein: CASSPRGVYTDTQYF.

This clonotype occurred many times. The chain links TRBV5-4 to TRBJ2-7; 8 positions match TRBD2. CDR1 and CDR2 (germline): SGHNT, YYREEE (reference sequence). The trim removed 4 bases at V and 2 bases at J, leaving 5 bases unmatched. CDR3 size: 14 residues. CDR3: CASSVSGIPYEQYF. CDR3 DNA: TGTGCCAGCAGCGTTAGCGGGATCCCCTACGAGCAGTACTTC.

This chain connects TRBV30 to TRBJ1-5; D is uncertain. Per the germline V gene, CDR1 is GTSNPN and CDR2 is SVGIG (reference sequence). V was clipped by 0 bases and J by 7 bases, with 10 bases between them. This CDR3 has 13 amino acids. The CDR3 protein is CAWSVPSRQPQHF. CDR3 nucleotides: TGTGCCTGGAGTGTACCTTCCCGGCAGCCCCAGCATTTT.

This clonotype appeared a few times. The J gene is TRBJ1-5, the V gene TRBV7-2, with TRBD1 identical over 8 bases. Germline assignment: CDR1 SGHTA and CDR2 FQGNSA. The CDR3 is 15 residues long. Trimming cost V 1 base and J 6 bases; bases outside gene matches: 5. The CDR3 reads CASSLESGGGQPQHF. The CDR3, as DNA: TGTGCCAGCAGCTTAGAGTCAGGGGGCGGTCAGCCCCAGCATTTT.

This clonotype is medium-sized in the sample. This chain uses TRBV29-1 with TRBJ2-5, with TRBD2 as a possible D gene (6 bases). Germline assignment: CDR1 SQVTM and CDR2 ANQGSEA. V lost 7 bases and J 1 base, leaving 13 bases between the germline ends. This CDR3 has 13 residues. The CDR3 protein is CSARPGVQETQYF. The CDR3, as DNA: TGCAGCGCGAGGCCGGGAGTCCAAGAGACCCAGTACTTC.

This clonotype was recorded a few times. The V call is TRBV7-9, the J call TRBJ2-3; D is uncertain. Germline assignment: CDR1 SEHNR and CDR2 FQNEAQ (reference sequence). The CDR3 has 16 residues. Trimming shortened V by 5 bases and J by 2 bases, and 17 bases separated the two germline ends. In nucleotides, the CDR3 is TGTGCCAGCAGCGTCGTTCGGCCCCTATACACAGATACGCAGTATTTT. This sequence encodes CASSVVRPLYTDTQYF.

This clonotype came up a few times. The CDR3 sequence is CAWSVLGSGANVLTF. The CDR3 region has the DNA TGTGCCTGGAGTGTACTCGGGTCTGGGGCCAACGTCCTGACTTTC. The V and J genes are TRBV30 and TRBJ2-6; D is unclear. V was pared by 0 bases and J by 1 base, with 7 bases between. The CDR3 has 15 amino acids. Germline V gene data show CDR1 as GTSNPN and CDR2 as SVGIG (reference sequence).

This clonotype has ten or more counts. CDR3 sequence: CSVSETGTGEFF. In DNA, the CDR3 is TGCAGCGTATCGGAGACCGGGACAGGGGAGTTCTTC. The J gene is TRBJ2-1, the V gene TRBV29-1; TRBD1 matches at 10 bases. The CDR3 is 12 amino acids. V was pared by 6 bases and J by 14 bases, with 10 bases of the junction left unmatched. Looked up from germline, CDR1 is SQVTM and CDR2 is ANQGSEA.

This clonotype has at least ten counts. V gene TRBV18 combines with J gene TRBJ2-7, with 7 bases matching TRBD1. Germline V gene sequence: CDR1 KGHSH, CDR2 LQKENI. V gave up 3 bases and J gave up 3 bases; unmatched junction bases: 2. This CDR3 region has 13 residues. This chain's CDR3 is CASSPGQLYEQYF. The CDR3 DNA reads TGTGCCAGCTCACCGGGACAGCTCTACGAGCAGTACTTC.

This clonotype appeared many times. This sequence joins TRBV9 and TRBJ2-5; no firm D call. With 0 bases removed from V and 1 base from J, the gap between germline ends came to 10 bases. Germline assignment: CDR1 SGDLS and CDR2 YYNGEE. The CDR3 is 15 amino acids. CDR3 bases: TGTGCCAGCAGCGTAGGGACCTATCTCCAAGAGACCCAGTACTTC. It specifies CASSVGTYLQETQYF. The whole variable domain, remainder taken from reference TRBV9 and TRBJ2-5, is DSGVTQTPKHLITATGQRVTLRCSPRSGDLSVYWYQQSLDQGLQFLIQYYNGEERAKGNILERFSAQQFPDLHSELNLSSLELGDSALYFCASSVGTYLQETQYFGPGTRLLVL.

The V and J genes are TRBV20-1 and TRBJ2-5; 7 nucleotides match TRBD2. V was pared by 3 bases and J by 0 bases, with 4 bases of the junction left unmatched. The CDR3 spans 14 residues. The germline gives CDR1 DFQATT, CDR2 SNEGSKA (reference sequence). The CDR3 DNA is TGCAGTGCTAGTCTGGGGGGGGACCAAGAGACCCAGTACTTC. Translating it yields CSASLGGDQETQYF.

Relative to its sample, this clonotype is medium-sized. The chain employs TRBV20-1 and TRBJ1-5; no clear D gene. CDR1 and CDR2 (germline): DFQATT, SNEGSKA (reference sequence). V was cut by 3 bases and J by 1 base, with 13 bases left in between. CDR3 size: 15 residues. The CDR3 DNA reads as TGCAGTGCTAGTCTGGCAGGAGGGAGCAATCAGCCCCAGCATTTT. Translating it yields CSASLAGGSNQPQHF.

This clonotype was found many times. This chain links TRBV7-9 with TRBJ2-7, with no clear D. The CDR3 consists of 12 residues. The germline gives CDR1 SEHNR, CDR2 FQNEAQ (reference sequence). Trimming took 3 bases from V and 2 from J, leaving 5 bases between them. In nucleotides, the CDR3 is TGTGCCAGCAGCTTGAGCCCCTACGAGCAGTACGTC. This translates into CASSLSPYEQYV.

This clonotype was observed at least ten times. The chain uses TRBV20-1 and TRBJ1-2; D not resolved. CDR3 size: 10 residues. Germline V lookup: CDR1 DFQATT, CDR2 SNEGSKA (reference sequence). Trimming removed 6 bases at V and 3 bases at J, with 5 bases between. The CDR3 sequence: CSALDYGYTF. The CDR3 DNA reads TGCAGTGCCCTAGACTATGGCTACACCTTC.

Many counts were recorded for this clonotype. The rearrangement links TRBV7-2 to TRBJ2-5; D is ambiguous. Trimming left V 1 base short and J 0 bases short, with 9 bases between. Germline loops: CDR1 SGHTA, CDR2 FQGNSA. The CDR3 runs to 15 residues. CDR3 loop: CASSLVPGYQETQYF. The CDR3 DNA reads TGTGCCAGCAGCTTAGTCCCCGGGTACCAAGAGACCCAGTACTTC.